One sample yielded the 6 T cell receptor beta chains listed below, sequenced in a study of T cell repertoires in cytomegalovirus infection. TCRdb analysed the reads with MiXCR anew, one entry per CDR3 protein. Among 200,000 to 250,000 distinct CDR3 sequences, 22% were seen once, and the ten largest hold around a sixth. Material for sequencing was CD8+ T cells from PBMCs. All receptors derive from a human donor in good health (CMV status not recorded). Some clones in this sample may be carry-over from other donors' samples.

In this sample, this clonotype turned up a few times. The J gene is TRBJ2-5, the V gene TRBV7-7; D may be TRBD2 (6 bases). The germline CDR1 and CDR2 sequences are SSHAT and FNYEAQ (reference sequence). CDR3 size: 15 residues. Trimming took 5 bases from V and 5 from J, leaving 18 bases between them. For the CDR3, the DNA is TGTGCCAGCAGCCAAGGTCCGGACTATGGGGAGACCCAGTACTTC. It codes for CASSQGPDYGETQYF.

As DNA, the CDR3 is TGTGCCAGCAGCTTGAATACGGGGGGACTCTACGAGCAGTACTTC. Translated: CASSLNTGGLYEQYF. The chain couples TRBV5-6 to TRBJ2-7, with 7 bases that match TRBD2. In germline, CDR1 is SGHDT, CDR2 YYEEEE. V was pared by 1 base and J by 3 bases, with 7 bases of the junction left unmatched. CDR3 length equals 15 residues.

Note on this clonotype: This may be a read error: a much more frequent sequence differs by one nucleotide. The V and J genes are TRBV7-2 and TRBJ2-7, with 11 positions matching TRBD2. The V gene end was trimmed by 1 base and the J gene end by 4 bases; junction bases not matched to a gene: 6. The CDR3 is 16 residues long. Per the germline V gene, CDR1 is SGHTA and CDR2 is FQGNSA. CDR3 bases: TGTGCCAGCAGCTTAGACCCTAGCGGGGGGCATTACGAGCAGTACTTC. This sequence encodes CASSLDPSGGHYEQYF. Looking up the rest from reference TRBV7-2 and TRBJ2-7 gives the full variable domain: GAGVSQSPSNKVTEKGKDVELRCDPISGHTALYWYRQSLGQGLEFLIYFQGNSAPDKSGLPSDRFSAERTGGSVSTLTIQRTQQEDSAVYLCASSLDPSGGHYEQYFGPGTRLTVT.

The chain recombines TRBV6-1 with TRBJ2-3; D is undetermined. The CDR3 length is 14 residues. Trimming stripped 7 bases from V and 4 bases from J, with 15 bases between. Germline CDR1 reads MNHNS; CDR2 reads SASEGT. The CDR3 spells CASTHSTVADTQYF. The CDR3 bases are TGTGCCAGCACGCACTCAACAGTGGCAGATACGCAGTATTTT.

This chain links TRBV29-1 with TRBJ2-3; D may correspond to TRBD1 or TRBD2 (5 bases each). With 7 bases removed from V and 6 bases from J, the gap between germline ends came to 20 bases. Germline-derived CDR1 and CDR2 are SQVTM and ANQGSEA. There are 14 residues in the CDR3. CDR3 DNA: TGCAGCGCCCAACATGGTCTGGGGACCGATACGCAGTATTTT. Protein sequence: CSAQHGLGTDTQYF.

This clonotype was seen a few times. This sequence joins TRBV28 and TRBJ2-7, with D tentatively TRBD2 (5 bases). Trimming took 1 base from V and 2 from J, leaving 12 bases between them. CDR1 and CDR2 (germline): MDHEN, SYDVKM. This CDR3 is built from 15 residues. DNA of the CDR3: TGTGCCAGCAGTTTATTGGCGGGCGTCGCCTACGAGCAGTACTTC. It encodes CASSLLAGVAYEQYF.